Presented here are 27 T cell receptor beta chains from one specimen sequenced in a study of OX40 agonist ivuxolimab in advanced cancers. Profiled with immunoSEQ multiplex PCR; TCRdb holds only in-frame clones, not every one. The data show tens of thousands of clones, roughly nine tenths seen once. The sequences come from CD4+ or CD8+ T cells sorted from blood, collected in a trial of the OX40 agonist ivuxolimab. These TCRs come from an adult with an advanced solid tumor such as melanoma, head and neck, liver or kidney cancer.

J is TRBJ2-3 and V is TRBV27; D gene unclear. Germline lookup yields CDR1 MNHEY and CDR2 SMNVEV (reference sequence). CDR3 length: 13 residues. Trimming pared 6 bases from V and 9 bases from J, leaving 16 bases between. CDR3 DNA sequence: TGTGCCAGCAGCCTAGAGGTTTCCGGGACGCAGTATTTT. Its translation is CASSLEVSGTQYF.

This clone was seen only a few times. V is TRBV19 and J is TRBJ1-5, with TRBD1 as a possible D gene (5 bases). The CDR3 is 14 residues long. Germline V CDR1 and CDR2: LNHDA, SQIVND (reference sequence). Trimming cost V 2 bases and J 5 bases, with 10 bases left between them. The CDR3 loop reads CASSILGPDQPQHF. The CDR3, as DNA: TGTGCCAGTAGTATATTGGGGCCTGATCAGCCCCAGCATTTT.

The V and J genes are TRBV5-1 and TRBJ2-1; no definite D call. The V end lost 0 bases, the J end lost 1 base, and 8 bases lay between the germline ends. The germline CDR1 and CDR2 sequences are SGHRS and YFSETQ. This CDR3 has 15 amino acids. The CDR3 DNA reads as TGCGCCAGCAGCTTGGGGTCAGGTTCCTACAATGAGCAGTTCTTC. Translation: CASSLGSGSYNEQFF. Full variable domain (rest looked up from reference TRBV5-1 and TRBJ2-1): KAGVTQTPRYLIKTRGQQVTLSCSPISGHRSVSWYQQTPGQGLQFLFEYFSETQRNKGNFPGRFSGRQFSNSRSEMNVSTLELGDSALYLCASSLGSGSYNEQFFGPGTRLTVL.

This sequence joins TRBV20-1 and TRBJ1-2; D not certain. From germline, CDR1 is DFQATT and CDR2 SNEGSKA (reference sequence). Trimming pared 4 bases from V and 7 bases from J, leaving 10 bases between. The CDR3 has 11 residues. CDR3 residues: CSAKDSAGYTF. CDR3 DNA sequence: TGCAGTGCTAAAGACTCAGCTGGCTACACCTTC.

The gene calls are TRBV7-2 and TRBJ2-1, with 10 bases matching TRBD1. V lost 2 bases, J lost 4 bases, and 2 bases stayed unmatched. In germline, CDR1 is SGHTA, CDR2 FQGNSA. The CDR3 runs 15 residues. CDR3 sequence (DNA): TGTGCCAGCAGCTTACGGACAGGGGGTTACAATGAGCAGTTCTTC. It specifies CASSLRTGGYNEQFF.

This rearrangement joins TRBV4-1 to TRBJ1-2; D not resolved. The CDR3 has 13 amino acids. Germline V gene data show CDR1 as MGHRA and CDR2 as YSYEKL. Trimming left V 1 base short and J 1 base short, with 4 bases between. The CDR3 sequence is CASSQGDNYGYTF. The CDR3 DNA follows: TGCGCCAGCAGCCAAGGGGATAACTATGGCTACACCTTC.

This chain joins TRBV30 and TRBJ2-5; TRBD2 might be the D (7 bases). With 2 bases removed from V and 13 bases from J, the gap between germline ends came to 17 bases. The CDR3 spans 12 residues. CDR1 is GTSNPN, CDR2 SVGIG, per germline (reference sequence). In nucleotides, the CDR3 is TGTGCCTGGAGTCCCCAGGGGAGGGGGGTGTACTTC. Translated, it gives CAWSPQGRGVYF.

This clone was counted a single time. The V call is TRBV10-2, the J call TRBJ1-2; D is perhaps TRBD1 (5 bases). CDR1 is WSHSY and CDR2 is SAAADI in the germline V gene. Trimming stripped 8 bases from V and 1 base from J, with 5 bases between. This CDR3 is built from 11 residues. In DNA, the CDR3 is TGCGCCAGCCAGGGTAACTATGGCTACACCTTC. Protein: CASQGNYGYTF.

The chain joins TRBV6-1 to TRBJ2-7; no firm D call. The CDR3 loop spans 14 amino acids. The germline CDR1 and CDR2 sequences are MNHNS and SASEGT. The V end was cut by 7 bases, the J end by 0 bases, with 13 bases between. In DNA, the CDR3 is TGTGCCAGCAAGGTGGGCGGCTCCTCCTACGAGCAGTACTTC. It is translated as CASKVGGSSYEQYF.

The chain carries TRBV2 and TRBJ2-7, with 10 bases matching TRBD2. Germline V gene lookup returns CDR1 SNHLY and CDR2 FYNNEI. This CDR3 has 16 residues. The V and J ends lost 9 bases and 6 bases, in that order; junction bases with no gene match: 17. Here the CDR3 DNA reads TGTGCCAGAGGGGTTACTAGCGGGGCCCTCTCTCTCGAGCAGTACTTC. This gives the protein CARGVTSGALSLEQYF.

This chain uses TRBV2 with TRBJ2-6, with TRBD1 matching 8 bases. The V and J ends lost 4 bases and 1 base, in that order; junction bases with no gene match: 12. Germline assignment: CDR1 SNHLY and CDR2 FYNNEI. This CDR3 is built from 19 residues. The CDR3 coding sequence is TGTGCCAGCAGTGGTGGGGACAGGTGGGAATGGTCTGGGGCCAACGTCCTGACTTTC. Protein: CASSGGDRWEWSGANVLTF. Full variable domain (rest looked up from reference TRBV2 and TRBJ2-6): EPEVTQTPSHQVTQMGQEVILRCVPISNHLYFYWYRQILGQKVEFLVSFYNNEISEKSEIFDDQFSVERPDGSNFTLKIRSTKLEDSAMYFCASSGGDRWEWSGANVLTFGAGSRLTVL.

This sequence joins TRBV18 and TRBJ2-7; possibly TRBD2 for D (5 bases). Germline V lookup: CDR1 KGHSH, CDR2 LQKENI. V gave up 2 bases and J gave up 6 bases, with 11 bases separating them. The CDR3 has 13 residues. This CDR3 reads CASSPFMGSEQYF. As DNA, the CDR3 is TGTGCCAGCTCACCATTTATGGGGAGCGAGCAGTACTTC.

This chain uses TRBV27 with TRBJ2-3; tentatively, D is TRBD1 (6 bases). The CDR3 is made up of 12 amino acids. CDR1 is MNHEY and CDR2 is SMNVEV in the germline V gene (reference sequence). Trimming left V 5 bases short and J 7 bases short, with 10 bases between. In DNA form, the CDR3 reads TGTGCCAGCAGTCCTCAGGGGAATACGCAGTATTTT. This sequence encodes CASSPQGNTQYF.

This clone occurred a few times. The J gene is TRBJ2-5, the V gene TRBV9; no definite D call. The CDR3 extends over 14 amino acids. The V and J ends lost 3 bases and 5 bases respectively, with 14 bases between them. Germline loops: CDR1 SGDLS, CDR2 YYNGEE. CDR3: CASSAGLRGETQYF. The CDR3 bases are TGTGCCAGCAGCGCCGGGCTACGCGGCGAGACCCAGTACTTC.

V usage is TRBV5-1 and J usage is TRBJ2-7, with D unclear. The germline V gene encodes CDR1 SGHRS and CDR2 YFSETQ. The CDR3 length is 15 residues. V dropped 0 bases and J dropped 0 bases, with 10 bases sitting between them. The CDR3 here is CASSLGGPSSYEQYF. As DNA, the CDR3 is TGCGCCAGCAGCTTGGGGGGTCCCAGCTCCTACGAGCAGTACTTC.

This chain links TRBV20-1 with TRBJ1-1; no reliable D call. The CDR3 loop spans 11 amino acids. V was pared by 3 bases and J by 0 bases, with 2 bases between. From germline, CDR1 is DFQATT and CDR2 SNEGSKA (reference sequence). Here the CDR3 DNA reads TGCAGTGCTAGGCTGAACACTGAAGCTTTCTTT. Its translation: CSARLNTEAFF.

V and J are TRBV23-1 and TRBJ2-1; 10 nucleotides match TRBD1. TRBV23-1 is given ORF status, its function remaining uncertain. The CDR3 is made up of 18 amino acids. V lost 3 bases, J lost 2 bases, and 10 bases stayed unmatched. The CDR3 here is CASSHPITDRGPYNEQFF. CDR3 bases: TGCGCCAGCAGTCATCCAATAACCGACAGGGGGCCCTACAATGAGCAGTTCTTC.

CDR3 in DNA: TGTGCCAGTAGTACTCACCCGGGACAGGGGATTGGCTACACCTTC. It yields the protein CASSTHPGQGIGYTF. The genes are TRBV19 and TRBJ1-2, with TRBD1 matching over 10 bases. V was clipped by 4 bases and J by 7 bases; unmatched bases: 9. CDR3 length: 15 amino acids. Germline CDR1 reads LNHDA; CDR2 reads SQIVND (reference sequence).

The chain carries TRBV9 and TRBJ1-3; possible D gene TRBD1, 5 bases. V gave up 2 bases and J gave up 0 bases, with 9 bases separating them. The CDR3 runs to 15 residues. CDR1 and CDR2 (germline): SGDLS, YYNGEE. The CDR3 DNA is TGTGCCAGCAGCGTGGGACGTTTCTCTGGAAACACCATATATTTT. Its protein is CASSVGRFSGNTIYF.

The chain recombines TRBV5-1 with TRBJ2-3; possibly TRBD2 for D (5 bases). There are 16 residues in the CDR3. Germline V gene lookup returns CDR1 SGHRS and CDR2 YFSETQ. V was trimmed by 2 bases and J by 2 bases, leaving 15 bases between them. CDR3 in amino acids: CASSFRERPHTDTQYF. CDR3 DNA: TGCGCCAGCAGCTTTAGGGAGCGGCCCCACACAGATACGCAGTATTTT.

This chain uses TRBV2 with TRBJ2-7; 13 bases map to TRBD2. The ends lost 7 bases at V and 1 base at J; junction bases unmatched: 7. This CDR3 comprises 16 residues. Germline CDR1 reads SNHLY; CDR2 reads FYNNEI. CDR3 DNA sequence: TGTGCCAGCATGGGACTAGCGGGAAGGGGGTCCTACGAGCAGTACTTC. Its translation is CASMGLAGRGSYEQYF.

The V call is TRBV4-3, the J call TRBJ1-2; D ambiguous. Germline CDR1 reads LGHNA; CDR2 reads YSLEER. The CDR3 loop spans 15 amino acids. Trimming shortened V by 2 bases and J by 6 bases, and 16 bases separated the two germline ends. CDR3 DNA sequence: TGCGCCAGCAGCCAACAGAGAATGGGTTATGATGGCTACACCTTC. As protein: CASSQQRMGYDGYTF.

Concerning this clone itself: The conserved phenylalanine or tryptophan is not found at the CDR3 terminus, so this likely reflects a read error. The DNA is left out, because the CDR3 cannot be placed on it with certainty; the CDR3 is given as TCRdb lists it. The rearrangement joins TRBV28 to TRBJ2-7; the listed D gene, TRBD1, was not tested against the DNA. The CDR3 is 11 amino acids in total, end residues counted. The germline gives CDR1 MDHEN, CDR2 SYDVKM. The CDR3 here is CASSSGQGLSA.

As concerns this clone: One junction end does not reproduce the germline sequence, and a read error may be involved. The rearrangement links TRBV6-6 to TRBJ1-1; 10 positions agree with TRBD1. The germline V gene has CDR1 MNHNY and CDR2 SVGAGI (reference sequence). This CDR3 has 15 amino acids. The CDR3 DNA reads as TGTGCCAGCAGTGACTCGACAGGGGGCAGGACTGAAGCTTTCTTT. Amino acids: CASSDSTGGRTEAFF.

CDR3 in amino acids: CASSLGFEQYF. The CDR3, as DNA: TGTGCCAGCAGTCTTGGGTTCGAGCAGTACTTC. V and J are TRBV27 and TRBJ2-7; D is unclear. Germline lookup yields CDR1 MNHEY and CDR2 SMNVEV (reference sequence). The CDR3 length is 11 residues. Trimming took 5 bases from V and 6 from J, leaving 8 bases between them.

The chain uses TRBV29-1 and TRBJ2-1; D is possibly TRBD1 or TRBD2 (5 bases each). Germline values: CDR1 SQVTM, CDR2 ANQGSEA. V dropped 5 bases and J dropped 8 bases, with 16 bases sitting between them. This CDR3 is 13 amino acids long. Written as DNA, the CDR3 is TGCAGCGTTAAGAGCAGGGTGGAGGATGAGCAGTTCTTC. It codes for CSVKSRVEDEQFF.

The chain has TRBV28 and TRBJ2-7; 11 bases match TRBD2. V shed 5 bases and J 8 bases; nucleotides not matched to a gene: 11. From germline, CDR1 is MDHEN and CDR2 SYDVKM. The CDR3 loop spans 15 amino acids. The CDR3: CASSPTSGSSNKQYF. The CDR3 bases are TGTGCCAGCAGTCCAACTAGCGGGAGTTCAAATAAGCAGTACTTC.